The 22 T cell receptor beta chains reported below all come from one sample, sequenced in a study of CD8 T cells in ankylosing spondylitis (dated 2017 in TCRdb). The library was generated by 5' RACE. The instrument given in TCRdb is Illumina HiSeq 2500. TCRdb reworked the public reads: Q25 trimming with fastp, MiXCR clone assembly, productive beta chains retained. Each CDR3 protein gets just one entry, which takes the most common genes and DNA from the rows behind it. This sample lists 700,000 or so distinct CDR3 sequences; roughly 20% were detected once. Of the sample, roughly a fifth falls within the top ten clones. The paper as a whole reports these results and caveats: Blood from ankylosing spondylitis patients appeared to be characterized by a TCR beta motif composed of eight highly homologous amino acid variants.

For these TCRs, the target antigens are not known. Sequences were obtained from blood, either unsorted or a sorted T cell fraction (not recorded which). The receptors come from a male donor with ankylosing spondylitis.

The table lists this clonotype with a few counts. V gene TRBV12-3 or TRBV12-4 combines with J gene TRBJ1-2, with a tentative D call TRBD1 (5 bases). The CDR3 is 16 residues long. Trimming pared 6 bases from V and 4 bases from J, leaving 21 bases between. The DNA of the CDR3 is TGTGCCAGCAGCAGAGGTGGGAAGGGGATGGCCTATGGCTACACCTTC. This codes for CASSRGGKGMAYGYTF.

J is TRBJ1-2 and V is TRBV9; TRBD1 is a possible D gene (6 bases). Trimming took 1 base from V and 4 from J, leaving 14 bases between them. Germline-derived CDR1 and CDR2 are SGDLS and YYNGEE. This CDR3 spans 15 amino acids. Written as DNA, the CDR3 is TGTGCCAGCAGCGTAAGGGACACGAGACTCTATGGCTACACCTTC. This encodes CASSVRDTRLYGYTF.

This clonotype showed up just a few times. The V and J genes are TRBV20-1 and TRBJ2-7; 10 nucleotides line up with TRBD2. Per germline, CDR1 DFQATT and CDR2 SNEGSKA (reference sequence). J lost 7 bases, V lost 1 base, and 13 bases had no gene match. This CDR3 has 16 amino acids. CDR3 sequence (DNA): TGCAGTGCTAGAGCGAGACTAAGCGGGGGGGCGGTAGAGCAGTACTTC. Translation gives CSARARLSGGAVEQYF.

This sequence joins TRBV2 and TRBJ1-6; TRBD1 is a possible D gene (6 bases). V was shortened by 8 bases and J by 5 bases, with 16 bases between the two germline ends. This CDR3 has 15 residues. Germline V gene data show CDR1 as SNHLY and CDR2 as FYNNEI. The CDR3 sequence is CASRERDTNNSPLHF. CDR3 sequence (DNA): TGTGCCAGCCGAGAACGGGACACCAATAATTCACCCCTCCACTTT.

The J gene is TRBJ2-2, the V gene TRBV9; D is uncertain. This CDR3 spans 15 amino acids. The V end was cut by 2 bases, the J end by 5 bases, with 13 bases between. Germline V gene sequence: CDR1 SGDLS, CDR2 YYNGEE. CDR3 sequence reads: CASSVNIGVTGELFF. As DNA, the CDR3 is TGTGCCAGCAGCGTTAATATAGGTGTAACCGGGGAGCTGTTTTTT.

The chain combines TRBV15 with TRBJ1-2, with 7 bases lining up with TRBD1. V lost 0 bases, J lost 5 bases, and 9 bases stayed unmatched. There are 16 residues in the CDR3. CDR1 is LNHNV, CDR2 YYDKDF, per germline (reference sequence). As DNA, the CDR3 is TGTGCCACCAGCAGAGAGGGTACGGCAGGGGGATATGGCTACACCTTC. Encoded protein: CATSREGTAGGYGYTF. Complete variable domain (other parts from reference TRBV15 and TRBJ1-2): DAMVIQNPRYQVTQFGKPVTLSCSQTLNHNVMYWYQQKSSQAPKLLFHYYDKDFNNEADTPDNFQSRRPNTSFCFLDIRSPGLGDTAMYLCATSREGTAGGYGYTFGSGTRLTVV.

This clonotype was observed a few times. The V gene is TRBV29-1, the J gene TRBJ2-1, with 9 positions matching TRBD1. This CDR3 spans 14 amino acids. CDR1 SQVTM and CDR2 ANQGSEA come from the germline V gene. The V gene end was trimmed by 0 bases and the J gene end by 4 bases; junction bases not matched to a gene: 1. The CDR3 here is CSVEEGTGYNEQFF. DNA for the CDR3: TGCAGCGTTGAAGAGGGGACAGGGTACAATGAGCAGTTCTTC.

This chain links TRBV12-3 or TRBV12-4 with TRBJ2-5; 8 nucleotides match TRBD1. The CDR3 has 15 residues. V lost 3 bases to trimming and J lost 5 bases; unmatched junction nucleotides: 8. Here the CDR3 reads CASSFRGQGRETQYF. DNA of the CDR3: TGTGCCAGCAGTTTTAGAGGACAGGGCAGGGAGACCCAGTACTTC.

DNA of the CDR3: TGCGCCAGCAGCTTACAGGGGGGATGGAGCACAGATACGCAGTATTTT. Its protein product is CASSLQGGWSTDTQYF. The chain combines TRBV5-1 with TRBJ2-3; 8 bases map to TRBD1. The germline V gene encodes CDR1 SGHRS and CDR2 YFSETQ. V was clipped by 2 bases and J by 0 bases; unmatched bases: 5. The CDR3 sequence is 16 residues long. The full variable domain, completed using reference TRBV5-1 and TRBJ2-3, is KAGVTQTPRYLIKTRGQQVTLSCSPISGHRSVSWYQQTPGQGLQFLFEYFSETQRNKGNFPGRFSGRQFSNSRSEMNVSTLELGDSALYLCASSLQGGWSTDTQYFGPGTRLTVL.

This chain links TRBV5-4 with TRBJ1-6; D not certain. The CDR3 spans 12 residues. Germline V lookup: CDR1 SGHNT, CDR2 YYREEE (reference sequence). Trimming pared 8 bases from V and 5 bases from J, leaving 8 bases between. The CDR3 spells CASRQDNSPLHF. The CDR3 DNA is TGTGCCAGTAGACAAGATAATTCACCCCTCCACTTT.

The chain joins TRBV29-1 to TRBJ2-1, with D unclear. In germline, CDR1 is SQVTM, CDR2 ANQGSEA. The CDR3 extends over 14 amino acids. V was trimmed by 0 bases and J by 9 bases, leaving 15 bases between them. CDR3 DNA sequence: TGCAGCGTTGAAGAACTAAGCACGGTTGGTGAGCAGTTCTTC. Translation: CSVEELSTVGEQFF.

This chain uses TRBV4-2 with TRBJ2-4; 14 bases are shared with TRBD2. This CDR3 region has 20 residues. Germline values: CDR1 LGHNA, CDR2 YNFKEQ. Trimming removed 0 bases from V and 0 bases from J; junction bases left unmatched: 7. CDR3 sequence (DNA): TGTGCCAGCAGCCAAGATGCCGGGACTAGCGGGAGCGTAGCCAAAAACATTCAGTACTTC. It is translated as CASSQDAGTSGSVAKNIQYF.

This clonotype was seen only a few times. The chain carries TRBV10-3 and TRBJ2-3, with 8 bases fitting TRBD1. The germline CDR1 and CDR2 sequences are ENHRY and SYGVKD. The junction had 16 bases not matched to a gene; V was cut back by 2 bases and J by 6 bases. CDR3 length: 18 amino acids. Here the CDR3 DNA reads TGTGCCATCAGTGAGGGCTCCAGGACAGGGACACCTTCGGATACGCAGTATTTT. Amino acids: CAISEGSRTGTPSDTQYF.

In its sample, this clonotype was seen a few times. This chain links TRBV4-2 with TRBJ2-5; D is perhaps TRBD1 (5 bases). The V end was cut by 0 bases, the J end by 1 base, with 9 bases between. Germline V gene data show CDR1 as LGHNA and CDR2 as YNFKEQ. This CDR3 is 15 amino acids long. The CDR3 DNA reads as TGTGCCAGCAGCCAAGAGGCCAGGGCCCAAGAGACCCAGTACTTC. The encoded protein is CASSQEARAQETQYF.

The V gene is TRBV7-2, the J gene TRBJ2-2; D call uncertain. The CDR3 runs to 15 residues. CDR1 SGHTA and CDR2 FQGNSA come from the germline V gene. V lost 3 bases and J lost 6, with 14 bases in between. Written as DNA, the CDR3 is TGTGCCAGCAGCTTTCGCAGGCCCCGGCCCGGGGAGCTGTTTTTT. Translated: CASSFRRPRPGELFF.

The V call is TRBV29-1, the J call TRBJ2-1; D call uncertain. The CDR3 loop spans 11 amino acids. The V end was cut by 5 bases, the J end by 5 bases, with 7 bases between. The germline gives CDR1 SQVTM, CDR2 ANQGSEA. CDR3 in amino acids: CSVSGNNEQFF. In nucleotides, the CDR3 is TGCAGCGTTTCGGGCAACAATGAGCAGTTCTTC.

J is TRBJ2-3 and V is TRBV6-1, with TRBD2 identical over 7 bases. V lost 6 bases and J lost 3; bases outside the gene matches: 12. Germline loops: CDR1 MNHNS, CDR2 SASEGT. The CDR3 is 16 amino acids. The CDR3 DNA reads as TGTGCCAGCAGCCCCGGGGGAGGGAGGGGTACAGATACGCAGTATTTT. Translating it yields CASSPGGGRGTDTQYF.

This clonotype was counted between two and nine times. The chain couples TRBV5-1 to TRBJ2-2; a weak D match, TRBD2 (7 bases). The germline V gene has CDR1 SGHRS and CDR2 YFSETQ. The CDR3 length is 15 residues. The V gene lost 4 bases and the J gene lost 0 bases, with 10 bases spanning the gap. Here the CDR3 reads CASSPRGPNTGELFF. The CDR3 DNA is TGCGCCAGCAGCCCGCGGGGGCCGAACACCGGGGAGCTGTTTTTT.

This clonotype was found a few times. Being one base from a much bigger clone, this may be a read error. The chain has TRBV9 and TRBJ2-2, with D possibly matching TRBD2 (6 bases). Germline V lookup: CDR1 SGDLS, CDR2 YYNGEE. The CDR3 is 15 residues long. The V gene lost 5 bases and the J gene lost 4 bases, with 15 bases spanning the gap. CDR3 region: CASRVIAEGTGELFF. CDR3 in DNA: TGTGCCAGCAGAGTCATCGCGGAGGGCACCGGGGAGCTGTTTTTT.

CDR3 DNA: TGTGCCAGCAGTTACTCGACAGGGGGCTTAACCGGGGAGCTGTTTTTT. This codes for CASSYSTGGLTGELFF. The chain links TRBV6-5 to TRBJ2-2; 10 bases map to TRBD1. The CDR3 totals 16 residues. Per germline, CDR1 MNHEY and CDR2 SVGAGI. Trimming cost V 0 bases and J 5 bases; bases outside gene matches: 3.

This clonotype was seen a handful of times. The V and J genes are TRBV7-9 and TRBJ2-1, with a possible D match to TRBD2 (6 bases). There are 12 residues in the CDR3. Germline V lookup: CDR1 SEHNR, CDR2 FQNEAQ (reference sequence). Trimming took 1 base from V and 12 from J, leaving 10 bases between them. The CDR3 reads CASSLEAEGQFF. The CDR3 DNA reads TGTGCCAGCAGCTTAGAAGCGGAGGGGCAGTTCTTC.

This chain links TRBV12-3 or TRBV12-4 with TRBJ2-3; TRBD1 is a possible D gene (6 bases). The CDR3 contains 15 residues. V was cut by 8 bases and J by 1 base, with 16 bases left in between. The CDR3 sequence: CASGPRGGRTDTQYF. The CDR3 DNA sequence: TGTGCCAGCGGACCCCGAGGGGGTCGCACAGATACGCAGTATTTT.